This T cell receptor beta chain stems from a study of technical replicates of blood from several donors. The repertoire was sequenced with immunoSEQ multiplex PCR; TCRdb's copy has only in-frame clones and lacks some. The sample has roughly 72,000 clones, roughly 91% seen once. CDR3 size: 14 residues. Looked up from germline, CDR1 is SGHDN and CDR2 is FVKESK. Trimming pared 1 base from V and 1 base from J, leaving 4 bases between. The rearrangement joins TRBV14 to TRBJ2-2, with D hard to call. The sequencing sample was made of T cells isolated from PBMCs. The clonotype comes from a human donor in good health. The CDR3 region is CASSQALNTGELFF. Here the CDR3 DNA reads TGTGCCAGCAGCCAAGCCCTGAACACCGGGGAGCTGTTTTTT.